This TCR beta chain derives from a study of cytotoxic CD8 clonotypes in ibrutinib-treated CLL. This CDR3 has 21 residues. After removal of 2 bases from V and 0 bases from J, the junction contained 17 bases not matched to a gene. The germline V gene encodes CDR1 MNHEY and CDR2 SMNVEV (reference sequence). The method was immunoSEQ multiplex PCR; TCRdb's version includes in-frame clones alone and lacks a portion of them. Here the sample spans some 50,000 clones, around 60% being singletons. Broader study findings: Clonality showed a rise at ibrutinib response that reversed toward baseline at progression.

A remark on this clone: What it recognizes is unknown.

The sample in question was PBMCs, obtained after 24 months of ibrutinib treatment. This clonotype was sampled from a human donor with chronic lymphocytic leukemia. V is TRBV27 and J is TRBJ1-5; 9 nucleotides match TRBD1. In nucleotides, the CDR3 is TGTGCCAGCAGTTTAGCCCCACCGGGACAGGGAGTGGGGTATAGCAATCAGCCCCAGCATTTT. Its protein is CASSLAPPGQGVGYSNQPQHF.